Listed below are T cell receptor beta chains from one sample, sequenced in a study of T cells in Graves' hyperthyroidism and ophthalmopathy. Via MiXCR, TCRdb re-called the multiplex PCR reads, giving one row per CDR3 protein. The table includes about 420,000 distinct CDR3 sequences, around 15% detected once. The source material was blood. The receptors come from a woman under 30 with Graves' hyperthyroidism. CDR3s include the opening cysteine and the closing phenylalanine or tryptophan. D genes are given only for firm matches. A row's size may be missing; if present it is once, few, many or a size class.

NA	TRBV28	TRBJ1-2	many	TGTGCCAGCAGTTTGGCGACAGAACGATTTAACTATGGCTACACCTTC	CASSLATERFNYGYTF
TRBD2	TRBV29-1	TRBJ2-5	NA	TGCAGCGTGGGGACTAGCGAAGAGACCCAGTACTTC	CSVGTSEETQYF
NA	TRBV5-1	TRBJ2-7	few	TGCGCCAGCAGCTTATCGTCCTTGAGCTCCTACGAGCAGTACTTC	CASSLSSLSSYEQYF
TRBD2	TRBV3-1	TRBJ2-1	few	TGTGCCAGCAGCCAAGGGAGCGGGACCCCGGTCGATGAGCAGTTCTTC	CASSQGSGTPVDEQFF
TRBD2	TRBV5-6	TRBJ2-7	NA	TGTGCCAGCAGCTACCCGACTAGCGGGCACTCCTACGAGCAGTACTTC	CASSYPTSGHSYEQYF
NA	TRBV29-1	TRBJ1-2	NA	TGCAGCGTCGCTAAAAACGACTATGGCTACACCTTC	CSVAKNDYGYTF
TRBD1	TRBV6-1	TRBJ1-4	many	TGTGCCAGCAGTTACGACAGGGACAGTGAAAAACTGTTTTTT	CASSYDRDSEKLFF
TRBD1	TRBV5-1	TRBJ2-7	many	TGCGCCAGCAGCCCCGGACAGGGGTACTCCTACGAGCAGTACTTC	CASSPGQGYSYEQYF
TRBD2	TRBV14	TRBJ2-3	many	TGTGCCAGCAGCCCTAGCGGGAGATATACGCAGTATTTT	CASSPSGRYTQYF
TRBD1	TRBV7-9	TRBJ2-1	once	TGTGCCAGCAGCTTATACCGGGGACAGGGGTACAATGAGCAGTTCTTC	CASSLYRGQGYNEQFF
NA	TRBV10-3	TRBJ2-1	many	TGTGCCATCAGTGACACCTCCGAAAGCTACAATGAGCAGTTCTTC	CAISDTSESYNEQFF
TRBD1	TRBV20-1	TRBJ1-5	few	TGCAGTGCTAGAGATCATCAGGGACAGGGAAATCAGCCCCAGCATTTT	CSARDHQGQGNQPQHF
TRBD2	TRBV30	TRBJ2-3	many	TGTGCCTGGAGTGTTATGGGGGGGGATACGCAGTATTTT	CAWSVMGGDTQYF
TRBD1	TRBV12-3/TRBV12-4	TRBJ2-1	many	TGTGCCAGCAGCCGCGCGGGGACAGGGGGCAGGGATGAGCAGTTCTTC	CASSRAGTGGRDEQFF
NA	TRBV28	TRBJ1-5	many	TGTGCCAGCAGTTCCCGTCATCATCAGCGTTCGCCCCAGCATTTT	CASSSRHHQRSPQHF
NA	TRBV5-1	TRBJ2-5	NA	TGCGCCAGCAGGCGAGACAGAGAGGCCCAGTACTTC	CASRRDREAQYF
NA	TRBV12-3/TRBV12-4	TRBJ2-1	many	TGTGCCAGCAGTGGGTGGGGCGGGAACAGATACAATGAGCAGTTCTTC	CASSGWGGNRYNEQFF
NA	TRBV12-3/TRBV12-4	TRBJ2-1	many	TGTGCCAGCAGTTTTGGCTATGAGCAGTTCTTC	CASSFGYEQFF
NA	TRBV20-1	TRBJ1-5	few	TGCAGTGCTAGAGATAGAATAGGGTATAGCAATCAGCCCCAGCATTTT	CSARDRIGYSNQPQHF
NA	TRBV20-1	TRBJ1-3	NA	TGCAGTGCTAGAGACCCGGGACGATCGGGCGGAAACACCATATATTTT	CSARDPGRSGGNTIYF
TRBD1	TRBV7-9	TRBJ1-1	once	TGTGCCAGCAGCCCAGGGACAGTAAGTTCCGAAGCTTTCTTT	CASSPGTVSSEAFF
TRBD2	TRBV24-1	TRBJ2-1	few	TGTGCCACCAGTGAGCCAGAAGGACTAGCGGGGACAAGAGAGCAGTTCTTC	CATSEPEGLAGTREQFF
NA	TRBV25-1	TRBJ1-3	NA	TGTGCCAGCAGTGAATATAACAGCTTCTCTGGAAACACCATATATTTT	CASSEYNSFSGNTIYF
NA	TRBV7-9	TRBJ2-7	many	TGTGCCAGCAGCTTGAAATTGGGCGTTGCAGCGACTGGAACCTACGAGCAGTACTTC	CASSLKLGVAATGTYEQYF
NA	TRBV15	TRBJ1-5	few	TGTGCCACCAGCAGAGATCCTTATGGGGGGAATGGGGGCAATCAGCCCCAGCATTTT	CATSRDPYGGNGGNQPQHF
TRBD2	TRBV4-1	TRBJ2-5	NA	TGCGCCAGCAGCCGCGGGGTAGCGGGAGTGACCCAGTACTTC	CASSRGVAGVTQYF
TRBD1	TRBV6-5	TRBJ1-5	many	TGTGCCAGCAGTTACTTGACAGGGTTGGGCAATCAGCCCCAGCATTTT	CASSYLTGLGNQPQHF
TRBD2	TRBV20-1	TRBJ2-5	few	TGCAGTGCTAAGCGGGGGCAGGAGACCCAGTACTTC	CSAKRGQETQYF
NA	TRBV5-1	TRBJ2-2	few	TGCGCCAGCAGCTTGGCGGGAGAGGGCGGGGAGCTGTTTTTT	CASSLAGEGGELFF
NA	TRBV11-3	TRBJ2-2	NA	TGTGCCAGCAGCTCCGCCGCGAACACCGGGGAGCTGTTTTTT	CASSSAANTGELFF
NA	TRBV12-3/TRBV12-4	TRBJ2-7	many	TGTGCCAGCAGTTTACAGGGAGCGGGCGAGCAGTACTTC	CASSLQGAGEQYF
TRBD2	TRBV30	TRBJ2-1	NA	TGTGCCTGGAGTGTAGGGACTAGATATATCAACGAGCAGTTCTTC	CAWSVGTRYINEQFF
NA	TRBV5-1	TRBJ1-2	many	TGCGCCAGCAGCGGGGAGAACTATGGCTACACCTTC	CASSGENYGYTF
TRBD2	TRBV9	TRBJ2-5	few	TGTGCCAGCAGCGACTCGACTAGCGGGAAGCAAGAGACCCAGTACTTC	CASSDSTSGKQETQYF
NA	TRBV27	TRBJ2-7	many	TGTGCCAGCAGCCTCGTAAAGGGGGCCTACGAGCAGTACTTC	CASSLVKGAYEQYF
NA	TRBV6-1	TRBJ2-7	NA	TGTGCCAGCAGTCCCCGGACTGATAACTCCTACGAGCAGTACTTC	CASSPRTDNSYEQYF
NA	TRBV20-1	TRBJ2-1	NA	TGCAGTGCTAGATTACTGGAGTCGGGTTACAATGAGCAGTTCTTC	CSARLLESGYNEQFF
NA	TRBV3-1	TRBJ1-1	few	TGTGCCAGCAGCCAAGGAGAGAGGGCTTTCTTT	CASSQGERAFF
TRBD2	TRBV19	TRBJ2-1	few	TGTGCCAGTAGTCTGACGGCTAGCGGGTTCTACAATGAGCAGTTCTTC	CASSLTASGFYNEQFF